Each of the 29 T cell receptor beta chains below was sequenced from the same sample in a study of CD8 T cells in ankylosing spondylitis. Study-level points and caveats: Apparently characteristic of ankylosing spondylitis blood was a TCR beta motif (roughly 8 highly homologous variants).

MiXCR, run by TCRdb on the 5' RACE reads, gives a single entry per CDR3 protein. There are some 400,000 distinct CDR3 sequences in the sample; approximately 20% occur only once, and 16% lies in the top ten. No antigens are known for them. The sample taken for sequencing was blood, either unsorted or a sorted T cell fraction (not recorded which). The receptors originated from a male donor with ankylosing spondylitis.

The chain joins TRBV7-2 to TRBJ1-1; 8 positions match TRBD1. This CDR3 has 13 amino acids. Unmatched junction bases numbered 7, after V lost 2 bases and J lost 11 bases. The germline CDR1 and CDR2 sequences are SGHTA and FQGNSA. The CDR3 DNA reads TGTGCCAGCAGCTTATTCTGGACAGGGAATGCTTTCTTT. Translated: CASSLFWTGNAFF. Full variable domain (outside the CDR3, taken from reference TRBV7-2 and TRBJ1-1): GAGVSQSPSNKVTEKGKDVELRCDPISGHTALYWYRQSLGQGLEFLIYFQGNSAPDKSGLPSDRFSAERTGGSVSTLTIQRTQQEDSAVYLCASSLFWTGNAFFGQGTRLTVV.

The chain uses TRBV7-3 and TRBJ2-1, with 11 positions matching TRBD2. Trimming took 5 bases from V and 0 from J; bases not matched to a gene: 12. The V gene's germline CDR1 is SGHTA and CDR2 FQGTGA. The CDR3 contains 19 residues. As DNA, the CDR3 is TGTGCCAGCAGCCTCGGGACTAGCGGCGATCTAAGCTCCTACAATGAGCAGTTCTTC. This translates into CASSLGTSGDLSSYNEQFF.

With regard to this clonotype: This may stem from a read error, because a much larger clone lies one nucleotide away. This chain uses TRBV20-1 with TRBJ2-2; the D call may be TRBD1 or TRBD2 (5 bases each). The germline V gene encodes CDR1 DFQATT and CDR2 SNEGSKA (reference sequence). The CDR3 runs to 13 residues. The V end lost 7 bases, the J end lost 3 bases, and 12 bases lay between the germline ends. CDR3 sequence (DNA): TGCAGTGTTCAGGGACCTTACACCGGGGAGCTGTTTTTT. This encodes CSVQGPYTGELFF.

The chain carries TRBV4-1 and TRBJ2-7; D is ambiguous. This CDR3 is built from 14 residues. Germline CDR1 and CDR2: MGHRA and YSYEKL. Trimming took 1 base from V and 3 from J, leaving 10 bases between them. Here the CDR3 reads CASSQGNGLYEQYF. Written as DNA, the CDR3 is TGCGCCAGCAGCCAAGGAAACGGCCTCTACGAGCAGTACTTC.

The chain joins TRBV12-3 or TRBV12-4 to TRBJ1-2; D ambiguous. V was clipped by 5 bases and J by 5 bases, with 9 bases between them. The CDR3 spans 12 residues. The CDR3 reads CASSPVVYGYTF. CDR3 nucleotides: TGTGCCAGCAGTCCAGTGGTATATGGCTACACCTTC.

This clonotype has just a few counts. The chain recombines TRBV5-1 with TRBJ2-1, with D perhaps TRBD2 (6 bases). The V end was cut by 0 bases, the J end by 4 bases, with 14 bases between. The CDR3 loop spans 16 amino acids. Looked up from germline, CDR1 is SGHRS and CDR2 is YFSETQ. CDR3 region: CASSLEGGLSYNEQFF. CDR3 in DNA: TGCGCCAGCAGCTTGGAGGGAGGCCTGTCGTACAATGAGCAGTTCTTC.

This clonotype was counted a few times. For the CDR3, the DNA is TGCGCCAGCAGCTTCCCAGCGCCCGGGACAGGGGTTGGGAGTGCGAAAGCTTTCTTT. This encodes CASSFPAPGTGVGSAKAFF. This chain uses TRBV5-1 with TRBJ1-1; TRBD1 matches at 10 bases. The CDR3 length is 19 residues. V gave up 2 bases and J gave up 9 bases; unmatched junction bases: 22. CDR1 is SGHRS, CDR2 YFSETQ, per germline. The full variable domain, rest sourced from reference TRBV5-1 and TRBJ1-1, is KAGVTQTPRYLIKTRGQQVTLSCSPISGHRSVSWYQQTPGQGLQFLFEYFSETQRNKGNFPGRFSGRQFSNSRSEMNVSTLELGDSALYLCASSFPAPGTGVGSAKAFFGQGTRLTVV.

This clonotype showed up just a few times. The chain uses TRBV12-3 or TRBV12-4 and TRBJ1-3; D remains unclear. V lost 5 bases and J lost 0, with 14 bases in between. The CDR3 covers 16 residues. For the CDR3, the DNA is TGTGCCAGCAGTAGCCCGACACCATACTCTGGAAACACCATATATTTT. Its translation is CASSSPTPYSGNTIYF.

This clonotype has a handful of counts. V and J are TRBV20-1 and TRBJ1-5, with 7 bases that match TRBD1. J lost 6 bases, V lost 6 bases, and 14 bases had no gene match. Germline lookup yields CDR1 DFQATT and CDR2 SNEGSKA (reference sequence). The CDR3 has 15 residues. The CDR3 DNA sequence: TGCAGTGCGTCAGGGAGAGTCAGGGGGTTTCAGCCCCAGCATTTT. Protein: CSASGRVRGFQPQHF.

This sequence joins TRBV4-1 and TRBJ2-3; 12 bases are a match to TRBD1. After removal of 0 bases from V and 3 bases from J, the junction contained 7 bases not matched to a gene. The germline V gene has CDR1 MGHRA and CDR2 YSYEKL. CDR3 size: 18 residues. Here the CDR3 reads CASSQDGGQGAWTDTQYF. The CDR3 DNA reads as TGCGCCAGCAGCCAAGATGGGGGACAGGGGGCATGGACAGATACGCAGTATTTT.

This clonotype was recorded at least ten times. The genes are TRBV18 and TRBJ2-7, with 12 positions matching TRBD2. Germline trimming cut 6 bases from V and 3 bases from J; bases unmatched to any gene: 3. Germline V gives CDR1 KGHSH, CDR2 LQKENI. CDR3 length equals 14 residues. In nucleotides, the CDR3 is TGTGCCAGCTCTCCGACTAGCGGGAGCTACGAGCAGTACTTC. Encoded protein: CASSPTSGSYEQYF.

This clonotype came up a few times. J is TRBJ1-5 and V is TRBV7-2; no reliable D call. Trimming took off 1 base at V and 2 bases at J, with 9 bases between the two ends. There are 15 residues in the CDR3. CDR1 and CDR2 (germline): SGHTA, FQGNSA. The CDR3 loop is CASSLVWQGNQPQHF. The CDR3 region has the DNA TGTGCCAGCAGCTTAGTGTGGCAGGGCAATCAGCCCCAGCATTTT.

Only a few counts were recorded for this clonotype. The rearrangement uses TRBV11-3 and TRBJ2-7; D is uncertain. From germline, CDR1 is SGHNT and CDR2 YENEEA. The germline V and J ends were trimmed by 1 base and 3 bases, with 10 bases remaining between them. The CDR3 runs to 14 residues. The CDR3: CASSLGEDFYEQYF. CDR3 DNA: TGTGCCAGCAGCTTAGGGGAAGACTTCTACGAGCAGTACTTC.

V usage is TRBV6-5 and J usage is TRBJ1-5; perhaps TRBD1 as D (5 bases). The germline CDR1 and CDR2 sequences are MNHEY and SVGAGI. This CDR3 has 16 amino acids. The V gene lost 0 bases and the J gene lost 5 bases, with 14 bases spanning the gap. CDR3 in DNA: TGTGCCAGCAGTTACTCGACGGGTGACAGCCATCAGCCCCAGCATTTT. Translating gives CASSYSTGDSHQPQHF.

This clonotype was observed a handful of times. The CDR3 here is CASSLEGGPDTQYF. As DNA, the CDR3 is TGTGCCAGCAGCTTGGAGGGAGGGCCAGATACGCAGTATTTT. The J gene is TRBJ2-3, the V gene TRBV7-9; 7 bases align to TRBD2. Germline CDR1 is SEHNR and CDR2 is FQNEAQ (reference sequence). With V trimmed by 3 bases and J by 4 bases, 4 bases remained unmatched. The CDR3 contains 14 residues.

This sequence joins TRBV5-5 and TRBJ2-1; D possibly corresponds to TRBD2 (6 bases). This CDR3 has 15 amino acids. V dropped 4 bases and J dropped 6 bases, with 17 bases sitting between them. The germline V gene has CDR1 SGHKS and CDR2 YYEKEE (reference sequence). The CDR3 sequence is CASSRELGGINEQFF. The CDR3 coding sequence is TGTGCCAGCAGCCGAGAATTGGGGGGAATCAATGAGCAGTTCTTC.

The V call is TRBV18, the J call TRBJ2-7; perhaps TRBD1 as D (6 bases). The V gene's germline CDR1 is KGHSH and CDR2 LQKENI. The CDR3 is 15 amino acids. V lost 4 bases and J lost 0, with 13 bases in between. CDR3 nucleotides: TGTGCCAGCTCACGCGATACAGGGTTCTCCTACGAGCAGTACTTC. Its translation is CASSRDTGFSYEQYF.

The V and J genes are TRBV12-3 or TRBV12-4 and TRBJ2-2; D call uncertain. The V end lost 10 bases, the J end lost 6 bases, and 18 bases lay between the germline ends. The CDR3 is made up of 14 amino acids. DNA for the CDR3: TGTGCCACAGGTCCGCGACTTCCCTCCGGGGAGCTGTTTTTT. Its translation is CATGPRLPSGELFF.

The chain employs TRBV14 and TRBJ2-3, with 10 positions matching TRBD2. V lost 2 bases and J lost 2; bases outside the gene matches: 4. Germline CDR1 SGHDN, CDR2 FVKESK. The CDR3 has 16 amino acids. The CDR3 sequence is CASSQRLAGDTDTQYF. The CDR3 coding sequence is TGTGCCAGCAGCCAACGACTAGCGGGCGACACAGATACGCAGTATTTT.

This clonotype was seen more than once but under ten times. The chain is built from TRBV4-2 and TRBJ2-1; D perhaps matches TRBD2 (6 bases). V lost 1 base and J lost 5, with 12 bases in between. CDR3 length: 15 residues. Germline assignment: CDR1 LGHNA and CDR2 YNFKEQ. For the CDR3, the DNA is TGTGCCAGCAGCCAAGTAGCGGACCTCAACAATGAGCAGTTCTTC. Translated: CASSQVADLNNEQFF.

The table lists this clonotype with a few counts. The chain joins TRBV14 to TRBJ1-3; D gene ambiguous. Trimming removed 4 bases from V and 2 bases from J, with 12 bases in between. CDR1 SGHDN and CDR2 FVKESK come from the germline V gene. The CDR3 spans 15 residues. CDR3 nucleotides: TGTGCCAGCAGCCTTATGACCGGCGCTGGAAACACCATATATTTT. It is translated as CASSLMTGAGNTIYF.

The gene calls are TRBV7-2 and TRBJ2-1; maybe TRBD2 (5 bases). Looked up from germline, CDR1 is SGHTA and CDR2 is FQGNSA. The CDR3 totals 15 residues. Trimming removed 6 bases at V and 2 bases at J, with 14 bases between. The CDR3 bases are TGTGCCAGCAGGGACTCTAGATTGCCCTACAATGAGCAGTTCTTC. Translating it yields CASRDSRLPYNEQFF.

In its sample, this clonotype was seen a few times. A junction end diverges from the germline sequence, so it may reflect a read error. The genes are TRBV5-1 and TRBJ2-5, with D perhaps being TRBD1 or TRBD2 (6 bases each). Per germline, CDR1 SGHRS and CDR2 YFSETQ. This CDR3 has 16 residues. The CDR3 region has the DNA TGCGCCAGCAGCTTGGATAGCGGAAGACTTCAAGGGGGAGTTGACTTC. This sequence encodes CASSLDSGRLQGGVDF.

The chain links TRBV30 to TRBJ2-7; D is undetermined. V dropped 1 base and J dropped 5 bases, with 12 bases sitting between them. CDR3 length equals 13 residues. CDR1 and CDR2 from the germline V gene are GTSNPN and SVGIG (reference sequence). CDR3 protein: CAWSEGRNNEQYF. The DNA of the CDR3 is TGTGCCTGGAGTGAGGGCAGGAATAACGAGCAGTACTTC.

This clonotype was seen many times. CDR3 loop: CASGLTRGSEQYF. CDR3 DNA sequence: TGTGCTAGTGGTTTGACACGAGGGAGCGAGCAGTACTTC. The J gene is TRBJ2-7, the V gene TRBV12-5; D is perhaps TRBD2 (5 bases). The CDR3 totals 13 residues. The V gene's germline CDR1 is LGHNT and CDR2 FRNRAP. V shed 2 bases and J shed 6 bases, with 11 bases lying between them.

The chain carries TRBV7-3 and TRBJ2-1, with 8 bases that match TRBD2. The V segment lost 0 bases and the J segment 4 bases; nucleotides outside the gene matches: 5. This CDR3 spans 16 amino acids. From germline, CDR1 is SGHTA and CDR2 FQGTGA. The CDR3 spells CASSLTSGRVYNEQFF. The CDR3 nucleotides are TGTGCCAGCAGCTTAACGTCCGGGAGGGTTTACAATGAGCAGTTCTTC.

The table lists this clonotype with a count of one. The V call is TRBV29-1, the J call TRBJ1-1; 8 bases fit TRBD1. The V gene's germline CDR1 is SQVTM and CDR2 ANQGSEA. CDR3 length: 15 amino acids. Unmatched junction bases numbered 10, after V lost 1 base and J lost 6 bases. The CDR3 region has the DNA TGCAGCGTTGAAGCAACAGGGGGATTTTACGCTGAAGCTTTCTTT. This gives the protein CSVEATGGFYAEAFF.

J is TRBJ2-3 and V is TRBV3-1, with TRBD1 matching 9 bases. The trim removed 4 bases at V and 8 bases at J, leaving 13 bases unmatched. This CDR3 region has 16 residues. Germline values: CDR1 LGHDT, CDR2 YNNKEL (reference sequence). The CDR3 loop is CASSPGPGQGWTTQYF. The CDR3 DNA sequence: TGTGCCAGCAGCCCCGGACCGGGACAGGGCTGGACTACGCAGTATTTT.

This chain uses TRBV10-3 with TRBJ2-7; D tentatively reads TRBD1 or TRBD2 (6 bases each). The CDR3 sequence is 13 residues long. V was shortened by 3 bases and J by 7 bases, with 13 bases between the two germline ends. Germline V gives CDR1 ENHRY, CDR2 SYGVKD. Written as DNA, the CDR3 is TGTGCCATCAGTGATTGGGGGGCGAGAGAGCAGTACTTC. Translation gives CAISDWGAREQYF.